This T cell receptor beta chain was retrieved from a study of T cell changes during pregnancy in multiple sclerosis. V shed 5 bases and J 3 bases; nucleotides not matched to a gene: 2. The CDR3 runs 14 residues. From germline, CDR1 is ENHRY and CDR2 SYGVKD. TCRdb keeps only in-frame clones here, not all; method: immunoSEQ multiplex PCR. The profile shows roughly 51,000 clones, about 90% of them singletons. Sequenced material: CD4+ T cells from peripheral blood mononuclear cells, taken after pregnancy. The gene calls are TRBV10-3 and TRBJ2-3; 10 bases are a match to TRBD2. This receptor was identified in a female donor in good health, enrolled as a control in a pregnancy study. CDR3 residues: CAISSGGGTDTQYF. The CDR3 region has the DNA TGTGCCATCAGTAGCGGGGGGGGAACAGATACGCAGTATTTT.